This is a list of T cell receptor beta chains from one sample in a study of T cells in localized non-small cell lung cancer. Repertoires were generated with immunoSEQ multiplex PCR, while TCRdb's copy carries only in-frame clones and drops some. This sample has 100,000 to 150,000 clones, with 89% found just once. Here the sequenced sample was peripheral blood, taken before any cancer treatment. The source of these receptors is a female donor of 60 years or more with stage I lung adenocarcinoma. The CDR3 runs from the conserved cysteine through the conserved F or W. A D gene is named only where the DNA matches it firmly. Clone size is stated in some rows and not others, as once, few, many or a class when expanded.

CDR3 protein,CDR3 DNA,V gene,J gene,D gene,clone size
CASSLSGQAAGANVLTF,TGTGCCAGCAGTTTATCAGGGCAGGCGGCTGGGGCCAACGTCCTGACTTTC,TRBV27,TRBJ2-6,.,.
CATTPRGVAGTYNEQFF,TGTGCCACCACCCCGAGGGGTGTAGCGGGAACTTACAATGAGCAGTTCTTC,TRBV15,TRBJ2-1,TRBD2,.
CASSYSEVSYEQYF,TGTGCCAGCAGTTACTCAGAGGTCTCCTACGAGCAGTACTTC,TRBV6-5,TRBJ2-7,.,.
CASSLRGANGYTF,TGTGCCAGCAGTCTCCGAGGGGCGAATGGCTACACCTTC,TRBV6-5,TRBJ1-2,.,.
CASSGQGYGETQYF,TGTGCCAGCAGCGGGCAAGGGTACGGGGAGACCCAGTACTTC,TRBV5-4,TRBJ2-5,.,.
CASSFGGSSYEQYF,TGTGCCAGCAGCTTCGGGGGTAGCTCCTACGAGCAGTACTTC,TRBV5-4,TRBJ2-7,.,once
CASSLVVTTQETQYF,TGTGCCAGCAGCTTAGTAGTTACTACCCAAGAGACCCAGTACTTC,TRBV7-2,TRBJ2-5,.,.
CASSRGQSNTEAFF,TGTGCCAGCAGCCGCGGACAGTCGAACACTGAAGCTTTCTTT,TRBV5-6,TRBJ1-1,.,.
CASSFVVTKNIQYF,TGTGCCAGCAGCTTCGTTGTTACCAAAAACATTCAGTACTTC,TRBV5-6,TRBJ2-4,.,.
CASSTGLNTEAFF,TGTGCCAGCAGTACAGGGCTGAACACTGAAGCTTTCTTT,TRBV2,TRBJ1-1,.,.
CASSLHHSTDTQYF,TGTGCCAGCAGCCTGCATCATAGCACAGATACGCAGTATTTT,TRBV11-2,TRBJ2-3,.,.
CASRSGTAANQPQHF,TGTGCCAGCAGATCCGGGACAGCCGCCAATCAGCCCCAGCATTTT,TRBV2,TRBJ1-5,TRBD1,once
CASSDPAGGQQYF,TGCGCCAGCAGTGACCCAGCGGGGGGCCAGCAGTACTTC,TRBV10-1,TRBJ2-7,TRBD2,.
CASSSGQGVPNEKLFF,TGTGCCAGTAGTTCCGGACAGGGGGTGCCTAATGAAAAACTGTTTTTT,TRBV19,TRBJ1-4,TRBD1,.
CASSERLGQPYGYTF,TGTGCCAGCAGTGAACGGCTTGGGCAGCCGTATGGCTACACCTTC,TRBV2,TRBJ1-2,.,.
CASSLSRGRSSWVDTQYF,TGTGCCAGCAGCTTGAGTAGGGGACGAAGCTCTTGGGTAGATACGCAGTATTTT,TRBV5-4,TRBJ2-3,.,.
CASSPMMEGADTQYF,TGTGCCAGCAGCCCGATGATGGAGGGCGCAGATACGCAGTATTTT,TRBV9,TRBJ2-3,.,.
CASSATGDQETQYF,TGTGCCAGCAGTGCTACAGGGGATCAAGAGACCCAGTACTTC,TRBV6-1,TRBJ2-5,TRBD1,many
CASSRTGGVYGYTF,TGTGCCAGCAGCCGGACAGGGGGTGTCTATGGCTACACCTTC,TRBV4-2,TRBJ1-2,TRBD1,few
CATSVAGGPDEQFF,TGTGCCACGTCGGTAGCGGGAGGTCCCGATGAGCAGTTCTTC,TRBV7-3,TRBJ2-1,TRBD2,.
CASSLLSRGGQRTYEQYF,TGTGCCAGCAGCTTACTCAGTCGGGGAGGGCAGCGAACCTACGAGCAGTACTTC,TRBV7-9,TRBJ2-7,TRBD2,.
CASSPLTPGLAGGLWYNEQFF,TGTGCCAGCTCACCACTTACTCCCGGACTAGCGGGAGGGCTATGGTACAATGAGCAGTTCTTC,TRBV18,TRBJ2-1,TRBD2,.
CSAGPREQYF,TGCAGTGCTGGACCTCGCGAGCAGTACTTC,TRBV20-1,TRBJ2-7,.,once
CASSYLLAGMYEQFF,TGTGCCAGCAGTTACCTTCTAGCGGGAATGTATGAGCAGTTCTTC,TRBV6-6,TRBJ2-1,TRBD2,once
CASSLAESSYNEQFF,TGTGCCAGCAGTCTAGCGGAGAGCTCCTACAATGAGCAGTTCTTC,TRBV6-5,TRBJ2-1,TRBD2,.
CASTEGGRAATQYF,TGTGCCAGCACCGAAGGGGGGAGGGCCGCTACGCAGTATTTT,TRBV25-1,TRBJ2-3,.,.
CASSRRSSTDTQYF,TGTGCCAGCAGCAGGAGGTCTAGCACAGATACGCAGTATTTT,TRBV9,TRBJ2-3,.,few
CASRGLAENSYNEQFF,TGTGCCAGCAGAGGACTAGCGGAAAACTCCTACAATGAGCAGTTCTTC,TRBV6-6,TRBJ2-1,TRBD2,few
CASSLEGNIQYF,TGTGCCAGCAGTTTGGAGGGAAACATTCAGTACTTC,TRBV28,TRBJ2-4,.,few
CASSPWTSGREETQYF,TGTGCCAGTAGTCCCTGGACTAGCGGGAGAGAAGAGACCCAGTACTTC,TRBV19,TRBJ2-5,TRBD2,.
CASSRAGTPNTGELFF,TGTGCCAGCAGCCGAGCCGGGACACCGAACACCGGGGAGCTGTTTTTT,TRBV4-2,TRBJ2-2,.,few
CASSRLGVWDNQPQHF,TGTGCCAGCAGCCGCCTGGGGGTCTGGGACAATCAGCCCCAGCATTTT,TRBV28,TRBJ1-5,.,.
CASSPLPGQGYTF,TGTGCCAGCAGTCCTCTACCGGGACAGGGCTACACCTTC,TRBV5-5,TRBJ1-2,TRBD1,.
CAWSPSLGRNSPLHF,TGTGCCTGGAGTCCGTCGCTGGGTAGGAATTCACCCCTCCACTTT,TRBV30,TRBJ1-6,.,.
CAWSPLAGPDTQYF,TGTGCCTGGAGTCCACTAGCGGGTCCAGATACGCAGTATTTT,TRBV30,TRBJ2-3,TRBD2,.
CASSWEDRENTEAFF,TGTGCCAGCAGCTGGGAAGACAGGGAGAATACTGAAGCTTTCTTT,TRBV13,TRBJ1-1,TRBD1,.
CASSEGLPTGELFF,TGTGCCAGCAGTGAGGGACTGCCCACCGGGGAGCTGTTTTTT,TRBV6-1,TRBJ2-2,.,.
CASSHGYTQYF,TGTGCCAGCAGCCACGGGTATACGCAGTATTTT,TRBV11-2,TRBJ2-3,.,.
CASSFGQPVEPQHF,TGTGCCAGCAGTTTCGGACAGCCCGTGGAGCCCCAGCATTTT,TRBV6-6,TRBJ1-5,.,.
CASSLRSGANEKLFF,TGTGCCAGCAGCCTAAGATCGGGAGCTAATGAAAAACTGTTTTTT,TRBV7-8,TRBJ1-4,.,.
CASSFTGTPEAFF,TGCGCCAGCAGCTTTACCGGGACTCCTGAAGCTTTCTTT,TRBV5-1,TRBJ1-1,.,.
CASSLRSSGYGDTQYF,TGTGCCAGCAGCTTGCGTTCTAGCGGGTACGGAGATACGCAGTATTTT,TRBV5-4,TRBJ2-3,TRBD2,.
CASRGGRGNTEAFF,TGTGCCAGCAGAGGCGGGCGGGGGAACACTGAAGCTTTCTTT,TRBV2,TRBJ1-1,.,.
CASSISSAYEQYF,TGTGCCAGTAGTATCTCATCAGCTTACGAGCAGTACTTC,TRBV19,TRBJ2-7,.,once
CASSPSSQGEAYF,TGTGCCAGCTCACCGTCTTCCCAGGGCGAGGCGTACTTC,TRBV18,TRBJ2-7,.,.
CAWVDQGASTEAFF,TGTGCCTGGGTCGATCAGGGGGCGAGCACTGAAGCTTTCTTT,TRBV30,TRBJ1-1,TRBD1,.
CASSVEGNPWNEQFF,TGTGCCAGCAGCGTAGAGGGAAACCCCTGGAATGAGCAGTTCTTC,TRBV9,TRBJ2-1,.,.
CASSLAVSGGWADTQYF,TGCGCCAGCAGCTTGGCAGTCAGCGGGGGTTGGGCAGATACGCAGTATTTT,TRBV5-1,TRBJ2-3,TRBD2,.
CSASSTDTQYF,TGCAGCGCAAGCTCCACAGATACGCAGTATTTT,TRBV29-1,TRBJ2-3,.,.
CASSISAESSYNEQFF,TGTGCCAGTAGTATATCTGCGGAAAGCTCCTACAATGAGCAGTTCTTC,TRBV19,TRBJ2-1,.,.